This T cell receptor (beta chain) derives from a study of blood T cells in healthy people across ages. Study results and caveats: Compared with aged donors, long-lived donors showed fewer expanded clones, suggesting selection.

This clonotype turned up a few times. Its target is not known. Sample-barcoded 5' priming and a J-beta primer mix drove a second PCR of roughly 7 to 11 cycles. TCRdb reprocessed the 5' RACE reads via MiXCR and lists one record per CDR3 protein. The sample holds about 640,000 distinct CDR3 sequences, 58% seen once. The clonotype comes from a man between 60 and 70 years old in good health. The sequencing sample was made of blood.

The CDR3 is CSARPPFPLGQGAADTQYF. CDR3 bases: TGCAGTGCTAGACCACCATTCCCGCTAGGACAGGGGGCTGCAGATACGCAGTATTTT. This rearrangement joins TRBV20-1 to TRBJ2-3; 11 bases match TRBD1. The V segment lost 2 bases and the J segment 4 bases; nucleotides outside the gene matches: 17. CDR3 size: 19 residues. Germline V CDR1 and CDR2: DFQATT, SNEGSKA (reference sequence).